One and the same sample provided the 8 T cell receptor beta chains below, sequenced in a study of identical twins. One entry per CDR3 protein, called by TCRdb with MiXCR from the 5' RACE reads. Of 500,000 or so distinct CDR3 sequences listed, roughly an eighth are singletons. In addition, the sample was reused for a study of yellow fever vaccine responses in identical twins.

The sample comprised CD4+ T cells sorted from blood. Source of these receptors: a woman aged 18-29 years in good health.

This clonotype was seen only a few times. The chain links TRBV11-2 to TRBJ2-5, with 8 bases identical to TRBD2. The ends lost 1 base at V and 1 base at J; junction bases unmatched: 5. The CDR3 spans 16 residues. Germline-derived CDR1 and CDR2 are SGHAT and FQNNGV. The CDR3 loop is CASSLVNGRAQETQYF. CDR3 nucleotide sequence: TGTGCCAGCAGCTTAGTCAACGGGAGGGCCCAAGAGACCCAGTACTTC.

The chain recombines TRBV4-3 with TRBJ2-1, with D perhaps matching TRBD2 (5 bases). The CDR3 totals 14 residues. CDR1 and CDR2 (germline): LGHNA, YSLEER. Deletions cut 3 bases from V and 3 bases from J, with 9 bases between. The CDR3 sequence: CASSQVAYYNEQFF. CDR3 bases: TGCGCCAGCAGCCAGGTAGCGTACTACAATGAGCAGTTCTTC.

This clonotype was picked up a small number of times. The genes are TRBV6-1 and TRBJ1-1; D unresolved. Germline loops: CDR1 MNHNS, CDR2 SASEGT. This CDR3 spans 13 amino acids. V lost 1 base and J lost 1, with 4 bases in between. The CDR3 region has the DNA TGTGCCAGCAGTGAAGGGGGGAACACTGAAGCTTTCTTT. It encodes CASSEGGNTEAFF.

J is TRBJ2-1 and V is TRBV5-1; the match to TRBD2 covers 12 bases. The junction had 9 bases not matched to a gene; V was cut back by 0 bases and J by 2 bases. CDR1 is SGHRS and CDR2 is YFSETQ in the germline V gene. The CDR3 has 19 amino acids. In DNA form, the CDR3 reads TGCGCCAGCAGCTTGGTGGCTAGCGGGGGGGCTTTGGCCTACAATGAGCAGTTCTTC. Translated, it gives CASSLVASGGALAYNEQFF.

CDR3 residues: CASSLGQGDTDTQYF. The CDR3 DNA reads as TGTGCCAGCAGCCTCGGACAGGGGGACACAGATACGCAGTATTTT. This chain uses TRBV7-9 with TRBJ2-3; TRBD1 agrees at 10 bases. There are 15 residues in the CDR3. Germline V gene lookup returns CDR1 SEHNR and CDR2 FQNEAQ (reference sequence). With 5 bases clipped from V and 2 bases from J, the junction kept 4 bases outside the gene matches. The full variable domain, rest sourced from reference TRBV7-9 and TRBJ2-3, is DTGVSQNPRHKITKRGQNVTFRCDPISEHNRLYWYRQTLGQGPEFLTYFQNEAQLEKSRLLSDRFSAERPKGSFSTLEIQRTEQGDSAMYLCASSLGQGDTDTQYFGPGTRLTVL.

Only a few counts were recorded for this clonotype. This chain links TRBV30 with TRBJ2-3, with D perhaps matching TRBD1 or TRBD2 (5 bases each). V lost 3 bases and J lost 15, with 22 bases in between. Germline-derived CDR1 and CDR2 are GTSNPN and SVGIG (reference sequence). The CDR3 sequence is 13 residues long. CDR3 nucleotide sequence: TGTGCCTGGAGGCGGATCACCGGGACCCCGGAATATTTT. This codes for CAWRRITGTPEYF.

The chain links TRBV6-5 to TRBJ2-7; tentatively, D is TRBD2 (5 bases). CDR1 MNHEY and CDR2 SVGAGI come from the germline V gene. V was clipped by 0 bases and J by 5 bases, with 11 bases between them. This CDR3 contains 14 residues. As DNA, the CDR3 is TGTGCCAGCAGTTACTCATCCCGGGAAAACGAGCAGTACTTC. Its protein product is CASSYSSRENEQYF.

The chain links TRBV24-1 to TRBJ2-2; TRBD2 might be the D (6 bases). The CDR3 is made up of 15 amino acids. Germline V gives CDR1 KGHDR, CDR2 SFDVKD. V was cut by 7 bases and J by 6 bases, with 17 bases left in between. The CDR3, as DNA: TGTGCCACCAGCGATCCTTTGGGGGGACCCGGGGAGCTGTTTTTT. Its translation: CATSDPLGGPGELFF.